These T cell receptor beta chains were read from a single sample in a study of shared clonotypes between healthy human individuals. Clones were read by immunoSEQ multiplex PCR, and TCRdb kept only the in-frame ones, dropping some. The data show a few hundred thousand clones, roughly 91% seen once. Sequencing used memory CD8+ T cells sorted from blood. These receptors were collected from a young man in good health. The CDR3 runs from the conserved cysteine through the conserved F or W. The D gene is left open where the match is weak. Where a row states a size, it is once, few, many or the class of an expanded clone; other rows omit it.

TRBV7-9,NA,12,once,TRBJ2-7,CASSVGGDEQYF,TGTGCCAGCAGCGTCGGAGGTGACGAGCAGTACTTC
TRBV10-1,NA,12,once,TRBJ1-1,CASSVGTTEAFF,TGCGCCAGCAGTGTTGGCACAACTGAAGCTTTCTTT
TRBV14,NA,11,many,TRBJ1-1,CASSQVGEAFF,TGTGCCAGCAGCCAAGTTGGAGAAGCTTTCTTT
TRBV7-6,NA,13,NA,TRBJ2-5,CASSLAFEETQYF,TGTGCCAGCAGCTTAGCTTTCGAAGAGACCCAGTACTTC
TRBV6-5,NA,16,once,TRBJ2-1,CASSYSFRTDYNEQFF,TGTGCCAGCAGTTACTCTTTCCGGACAGACTACAATGAGCAGTTCTTC
TRBV10-2,NA,14,NA,TRBJ2-3,CASSELTETDTQYF,TGCGCCAGCAGTGAGTTGACGGAAACAGATACGCAGTATTTT
TRBV6-5,NA,13,NA,TRBJ1-1,CASWGDTNTEAFF,TGTGCCAGCTGGGGGGACACGAACACTGAAGCTTTCTTT
TRBV30,NA,15,few,TRBJ1-5,CAWGREDFSNQPQHF,TGTGCCTGGGGTAGAGAGGATTTTAGCAATCAGCCCCAGCATTTT
TRBV5-4,NA,12,NA,TRBJ2-5,CASSLLAETQYF,TGTGCCAGCAGCTTACTGGCAGAGACCCAGTACTTC
TRBV6-6,NA,14,NA,TRBJ1-1,CASSYSSLNTEAFF,TGTGCCAGCAGTTACTCGAGCCTTAACACTGAAGCTTTCTTT
TRBV6-5,NA,16,NA,TRBJ1-1,CASSYSYTDENTEAFF,TGTGCCAGCAGTTACTCGTATACGGACGAGAACACTGAAGCTTTCTTT
TRBV29-1,NA,13,NA,TRBJ2-2,CSVEPQVPGELFF,TGCAGCGTTGAACCCCAAGTCCCCGGGGAGCTGTTTTTT
TRBV5-1,TRBD1,16,NA,TRBJ2-7,CASSFTGGKTSYEQYF,TGCGCCAGCAGCTTTACAGGGGGCAAGACCTCCTACGAGCAGTACTTC
TRBV27,NA,13,NA,TRBJ2-1,CASSLGSYNEQFF,TGTGCCAGCAGTTTAGGCTCCTACAATGAGCAGTTCTTC
TRBV5-4,TRBD2,14,NA,TRBJ2-3,CASSLASGPDTQYF,TGTGCCAGCAGCCTGGCTAGCGGGCCCGATACGCAGTATTTT
TRBV7-9,NA,15,NA,TRBJ1-5,CASSLGGYGNQPQHF,TGTGCCAGCAGCTTAGGGGGTTATGGCAATCAGCCCCAGCATTTT
TRBV7-9,TRBD2,16,NA,TRBJ2-3,CASSLYLAGNEDTQYF,TGTGCCAGCAGCTTATACCTAGCGGGGAACGAGGATACGCAGTATTTT
TRBV5-1,NA,16,NA,TRBJ2-1,CASSLRLGSAYNEQFF,TGCGCCAGCAGCTTGCGTTTAGGGTCGGCCTACAATGAGCAGTTCTTC
TRBV27,TRBD2,15,NA,TRBJ2-1,CASRGGASAYNEQFF,TGTGCCAGTCGCGGGGGGGCTTCAGCCTACAATGAGCAGTTCTTC
TRBV30,TRBD2,16,NA,TRBJ2-1,CAWSPGLAGGFDEQFF,TGTGCCTGGAGTCCGGGACTAGCGGGAGGGTTCGATGAGCAGTTCTTC
TRBV19,NA,13,NA,TRBJ1-2,CASSILQNYGYTF,TGTGCCAGTAGTATCTTACAGAACTATGGCTACACCTTC
TRBV9,TRBD1,16,medium-sized,TRBJ2-3,CASSGPGGFGTDTQYF,TGTGCCAGCAGCGGACCAGGGGGATTCGGCACAGATACGCAGTATTTT
TRBV7-9,NA,12,few,TRBJ2-3,CASTGETNTQYF,TGTGCCAGTACCGGGGAAACAAATACGCAGTATTTT
TRBV5-1,TRBD2,17,NA,TRBJ2-5,CASSFYLSGRAEETQYF,TGCGCCAGCAGCTTTTACCTTAGCGGGAGGGCCGAAGAGACCCAGTACTTC
TRBV7-9,NA,15,once,TRBJ2-3,CASSLFAGLLDTQYF,TGTGCCAGCAGCTTGTTTGCGGGACTCCTGGATACGCAGTATTTT
TRBV29-1,TRBD1,13,NA,TRBJ2-7,CSVGTGDGGEQYF,TGCAGCGTTGGGACAGGGGACGGAGGGGAGCAGTACTTC
TRBV7-9,NA,12,NA,TRBJ2-2,CASSYGPGELFF,TGTGCCAGCAGCTACGGGCCCGGGGAGCTGTTTTTT
TRBV5-6,NA,15,NA,TRBJ1-5,CASSHTPSGDQPQHF,TGTGCCAGCAGCCATACACCATCAGGCGATCAGCCCCAGCATTTT
TRBV27,NA,16,NA,TRBJ2-2,CASSLSWAENTGELFF,TGTGCCAGCAGTTTATCGTGGGCTGAAAACACCGGGGAGCTGTTTTTT
TRBV19,NA,16,NA,TRBJ1-1,CASSPRGRGEDTEAFF,TGTGCCAGTAGTCCCCGGGGGCGAGGGGAGGACACTGAAGCTTTCTTT
TRBV10-3,NA,17,NA,TRBJ1-5,CAISDSWTATGIQPQHF,TGTGCCATCAGTGACTCCTGGACTGCTACTGGAATTCAGCCCCAGCATTTT
TRBV10-3,NA,13,NA,TRBJ2-1,CASPLGNLNEQFF,TGTGCCTCCCCCCTGGGGAACCTTAATGAGCAGTTCTTC
TRBV4-3,TRBD1,16,NA,TRBJ2-7,CASSQGRAGGIYEQYF,TGCGCCAGCAGCCAAGGACGGGCAGGGGGCATCTACGAGCAGTACTTC
TRBV9,NA,15,NA,TRBJ2-7,CASSVGQGISYEQYF,TGTGCCAGCAGCGTAGGGCAGGGAATTTCCTACGAGCAGTACTTC
TRBV19,NA,15,NA,TRBJ1-5,CASSQPWASNQPQHF,TGTGCCAGTAGCCAACCCTGGGCAAGCAATCAGCCCCAGCATTTT